Each of the 7 T cell receptor beta chains below was sequenced from the same sample in a study of identical twins. Each CDR3 protein is one row after TCRdb ran MiXCR on the 5' RACE reads. The sample consists of 690,000 or so distinct CDR3 sequences, over 8.5% of them appearing once. These data also featured in a second study, about yellow fever vaccine responses in identical twins.

Input material: PBMCs. These receptors all stem from a woman aged 18-29 years in good health.

This clonotype occurred many times. The gene calls are TRBV28 and TRBJ2-1; D ambiguous. CDR3 length: 15 residues. Trimming pared 3 bases from V and 0 bases from J, leaving 9 bases between. Per germline, CDR1 MDHEN and CDR2 SYDVKM. CDR3 region: CASSFIGYSYNEQFF. The DNA of the CDR3 is TGTGCCAGCAGTTTTATCGGGTACTCCTACAATGAGCAGTTCTTC.

The J gene is TRBJ2-2, the V gene TRBV20-1; 10 nucleotides agree with TRBD2. Trimming took 2 bases from V and 4 from J; bases not matched to a gene: 1. Per the germline V gene, CDR1 is DFQATT and CDR2 is SNEGSKA (reference sequence). This CDR3 is built from 14 residues. In DNA, the CDR3 is TGCAGTGCTAGACGGACTAGCGGCACCGGGGAGCTGTTTTTT. Protein: CSARRTSGTGELFF.

The table lists this clonotype with a few counts. The chain uses TRBV7-2 and TRBJ2-7; the D gene is possibly TRBD2 (7 bases). The V and J ends lost 4 bases and 2 bases respectively, with 15 bases between them. The CDR3 has 15 residues. In germline, CDR1 is SGHTA, CDR2 FQGNSA. DNA for the CDR3: TGTGCCAGCAGCTATTACTTAGGGGGGGCCTACGAGCAGTACTTC. Translating gives CASSYYLGGAYEQYF.

The V gene is TRBV5-1, the J gene TRBJ1-2; D may be TRBD1 (5 bases). The V gene lost 5 bases and the J gene lost 0 bases, with 11 bases spanning the gap. The CDR3 spans 14 residues. Per germline, CDR1 SGHRS and CDR2 YFSETQ. The CDR3 sequence is CASRTDQANYGYTF. The CDR3, as DNA: TGCGCCAGCAGGACAGACCAAGCTAACTATGGCTACACCTTC.

The chain has TRBV4-1 and TRBJ1-2, with D tentatively TRBD1 (6 bases). Germline V CDR1 and CDR2: MGHRA, YSYEKL. The CDR3 extends over 15 amino acids. Trimming cost V 1 base and J 4 bases, with 13 bases left between them. CDR3 sequence (DNA): TGCGCCAGCAGCCAAGCGGGAGCAGGGGCCTATGGCTACACCTTC. Its translation: CASSQAGAGAYGYTF.

This rearrangement joins TRBV28 to TRBJ2-7; TRBD2 aligns across 7 bases. CDR1 and CDR2 from the germline V gene are MDHEN and SYDVKM. The V segment lost 5 bases and the J segment 0 bases; nucleotides outside the gene matches: 10. The length of the CDR3 is 16 residues. The CDR3, as DNA: TGTGCCAGCAGTCCCGGGAGGAGAGGGAGCTCCTACGAGCAGTACTTC. Translation gives CASSPGRRGSSYEQYF. The whole variable domain, remainder taken from reference TRBV28 and TRBJ2-7, is DVKVTQSSRYLVKRTGEKVFLECVQDMDHENMFWYRQDPGLGLRLIYFSYDVKMKEKGDIPEGYSVSREKKERFSLILESASTNQTSMYLCASSPGRRGSSYEQYFGPGTRLTVT.

The table lists this clonotype with a few counts. This chain joins TRBV5-1 and TRBJ2-1; D unresolved. Germline V gene lookup returns CDR1 SGHRS and CDR2 YFSETQ. Trimming cost V 4 bases and J 10 bases, with 15 bases left between them. The CDR3 length is 13 residues. The CDR3 loop reads CASSPGRATEQFF. The CDR3 DNA reads as TGCGCCAGCAGCCCCGGTAGGGCTACAGAGCAGTTCTTC.